The source of this TCR beta chain is a study of shared clonotypes between healthy human individuals. Unmatched junction bases numbered 6, after V lost 0 bases and J lost 8 bases. Germline CDR1 reads MNHEY; CDR2 reads SVGAGI. CDR3 size: 16 residues. Terminally differentiated effector memory CD45RA+ cells were excluded from the naive CD8 cells, which were CD45RO-negative and positively selected for CCR7. At a deep level, the assay was run. Once extracted for a subset, genomic DNA was divided evenly among several immunoSEQ plates. The authors' processing: ImmunoSEQ only sent back junction sequences with no quality scores, so filtering was done differently. TCRdb's table, derived via immunoSEQ multiplex PCR, lists solely in-frame clones and lacks some. V, J and clone size reflect that table, while D and trimming were determined from the DNA. The sample consists of hundreds of thousands of clones, 92% of them appearing once.

The sample was naive CD8+ T cells sorted from blood. The clonotype originates from a man younger than 45 in good health. The chain joins TRBV6-5 to TRBJ2-1; TRBD2 matches at 11 bases. The DNA for the CDR3 is TGTGCCAGCAGTTACTCAGCACTAGCGGGAGCCGATGAGCAGTTCTTC. It codes for CASSYSALAGADEQFF.